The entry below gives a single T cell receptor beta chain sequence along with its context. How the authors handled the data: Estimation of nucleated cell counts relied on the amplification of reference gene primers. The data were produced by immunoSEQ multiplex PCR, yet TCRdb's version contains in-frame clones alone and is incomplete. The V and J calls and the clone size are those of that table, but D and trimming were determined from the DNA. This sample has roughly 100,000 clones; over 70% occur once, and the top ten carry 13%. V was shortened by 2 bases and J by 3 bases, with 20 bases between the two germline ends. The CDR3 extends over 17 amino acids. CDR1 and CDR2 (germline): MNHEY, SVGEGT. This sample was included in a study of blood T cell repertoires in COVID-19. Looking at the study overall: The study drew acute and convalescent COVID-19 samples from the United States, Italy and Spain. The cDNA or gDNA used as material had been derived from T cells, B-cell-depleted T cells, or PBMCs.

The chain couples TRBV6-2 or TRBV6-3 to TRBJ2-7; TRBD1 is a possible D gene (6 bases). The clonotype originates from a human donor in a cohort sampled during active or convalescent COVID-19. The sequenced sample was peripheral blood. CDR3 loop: CASSYGGYRASIYEQYF. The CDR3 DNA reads TGTGCCAGCAGTTACGGGGGATACAGGGCCTCCATCTACGAGCAGTACTTC.